The 8 T cell receptor beta chains below were found in one sample sequenced in a study of T cell changes during pregnancy in multiple sclerosis. The table came from immunoSEQ multiplex PCR; TCRdb's copy has only in-frame clones and leaves some out. The sample lists approximately 80,000 clones, approximately 93% seen once, with roughly 0.93% in the top ten. The sample in question was peripheral blood, obtained in the second trimester of pregnancy. These receptor sequences come from a female donor in good health, enrolled as a control in a pregnancy study.

The chain recombines TRBV21-1 with TRBJ2-7; TRBD2 is the table's D call, not checked against the DNA. TRBV21-1 constitutes a pseudogene. This CDR3 is built from 14 residues. The CDR3 sequence: CASSNWGGSYEQYF. CDR3 bases: TGTGCCAGCAGCAATTGGGGGGGGTCCTACGAGCAGTACTTC.

The chain employs TRBV27 and TRBJ1-5; 9 bases align to TRBD1. The CDR3 sequence is 16 residues long. The trim removed 4 bases at V and 5 bases at J, leaving 9 bases unmatched. CDR1 and CDR2 (germline): MNHEY, SMNVEV (reference sequence). CDR3 nucleotide sequence: TGTGCCAGCAGTTCGACGGGACAGGGTTCCTATCAGCCCCAGCATTTT. It encodes CASSSTGQGSYQPQHF.

The gene calls are TRBV2 and TRBJ1-6; TRBD1 matches at 7 bases. The germline V gene has CDR1 SNHLY and CDR2 FYNNEI. V lost 6 bases to trimming and J lost 6 bases; unmatched junction nucleotides: 2. The CDR3 loop spans 13 amino acids. This chain's CDR3 is CASRRDSNSPLHF. CDR3 bases: TGTGCCAGCAGACGGGACAGTAATTCACCCCTCCACTTT.

This clone was found once. The chain is built from TRBV30 and TRBJ2-6, with a possible D match to TRBD2 (5 bases). Trimming shortened V by 0 bases and J by 0 bases, and 9 bases separated the two germline ends. The CDR3 loop spans 16 amino acids. CDR1 is GTSNPN and CDR2 is SVGIG in the germline V gene (reference sequence). The chain's CDR3 is CAWSVLGASGANVLTF. The CDR3 DNA sequence: TGTGCCTGGAGTGTACTAGGCGCCTCTGGGGCCAACGTCCTGACTTTC. Variable domain in full (rest from reference TRBV30 and TRBJ2-6): SQTIHQWPATLVQPVGSPLSLECTVEGTSNPNLYWYRQAAGRGLQLLFYSVGIGQISSEVPQNLSASRPQDRQFILSSKKLLLSDSGFYLCAWSVLGASGANVLTFGAGSRLTVL.

The chain has TRBV27 and TRBJ2-7; 7 bases fit TRBD1. Unmatched junction bases numbered 2, after V lost 0 bases and J lost 0 bases. CDR1 MNHEY and CDR2 SMNVEV come from the germline V gene (reference sequence). The CDR3 covers 15 residues. The CDR3 reads CASSLSGGHSYEQYF. As DNA, the CDR3 is TGTGCCAGCAGTTTATCAGGGGGCCACTCCTACGAGCAGTACTTC.

The V gene is TRBV13, the J gene TRBJ2-7; D remains unclear. The V gene lost 2 bases and the J gene lost 2 bases, with 13 bases spanning the gap. Germline V gives CDR1 PRHDT, CDR2 FYEKMQ (reference sequence). This CDR3 contains 15 residues. In DNA form, the CDR3 reads TGTGCCAGCAGCTTAAAGCTTTCTGCTCCCTACGAGCAGTACTTC. Translating it yields CASSLKLSAPYEQYF.

The CDR3 reads CASSLGLTRYEQYF. CDR3 bases: TGTGCCAGCAGTTTGGGACTAACGAGATACGAGCAGTACTTC. The V call is TRBV28, the J call TRBJ2-7; 7 bases map to TRBD2. V lost 3 bases to trimming and J lost 4 bases; unmatched junction nucleotides: 6. CDR3 length: 14 residues. Germline loops: CDR1 MDHEN, CDR2 SYDVKM.

The chain links TRBV2 to TRBJ1-5; D remains ambiguous. V dropped 6 bases and J dropped 5 bases, with 14 bases sitting between them. The CDR3 spans 14 residues. The germline gives CDR1 SNHLY, CDR2 FYNNEI. The CDR3 nucleotides are TGTGCCAGCAGGGGTGCGGTTGGATATCAGCCCCAGCATTTT. It is translated as CASRGAVGYQPQHF.